The 25 T cell receptor beta chains given below trace back to one sample, sequenced in a study of blood T cell repertoires in COVID-19. Produced via immunoSEQ multiplex PCR; TCRdb's table is partial and in-frame only. The sample holds some 320,000 clones, around nine tenths seen once. The sequencing input was PBMCs or T cells enriched from blood (not recorded which). The source of these receptors is a man aged 55 to 70 who had recovered from COVID-19.

The chain carries TRBV18 and TRBJ1-2, with no clear D. Germline V lookup: CDR1 KGHSH, CDR2 LQKENI. V was cut by 5 bases and J by 0 bases, with 10 bases left in between. The CDR3 is made up of 14 amino acids. The CDR3 DNA follows: TGTGCCAGCTCAGACAAGGTAGCTAACTATGGCTACACCTTC. Amino acid sequence: CASSDKVANYGYTF.

The chain has TRBV7-9 and TRBJ2-1; possible D gene TRBD1, 6 bases. Germline lookup yields CDR1 SEHNR and CDR2 FQNEAQ (reference sequence). V dropped 4 bases and J dropped 4 bases, with 8 bases sitting between them. CDR3 length: 13 amino acids. The CDR3: CASSWGQYNEQFF. The CDR3 region has the DNA TGTGCCAGCAGCTGGGGGCAATACAATGAGCAGTTCTTC.

This clone was detected a few times. V usage is TRBV19 and J usage is TRBJ1-6; 7 positions match TRBD1. This CDR3 spans 14 amino acids. Germline CDR1 reads LNHDA; CDR2 reads SQIVND (reference sequence). Germline trimming cut 5 bases from V and 9 bases from J; bases unmatched to any gene: 7. The CDR3 loop reads CASSRRQGGSPLHF. CDR3 DNA sequence: TGTGCCAGTAGTCGTCGTCAGGGGGGTTCACCCCTCCACTTT.

This clone turned up a few times. The genes are TRBV4-1 and TRBJ1-2; D gene uncertain. Trimming removed 0 bases at V and 4 bases at J, with 6 bases between. Per germline, CDR1 MGHRA and CDR2 YSYEKL. The CDR3 extends over 13 amino acids. The CDR3 sequence is CASSQDGIYGYTF. The DNA for the CDR3 is TGCGCCAGCAGCCAAGATGGCATCTATGGCTACACCTTC.

This clone has just one count. The chain couples TRBV7-9 to TRBJ1-4; D gene ambiguous. The CDR3 runs to 12 residues. Per germline, CDR1 SEHNR and CDR2 FQNEAQ (reference sequence). V dropped 5 bases and J dropped 14 bases, with 15 bases sitting between them. CDR3 coding DNA: TGTGCCAGCAGCCCTACCGGCGGGCGTCTGTTTTTT. It translates to CASSPTGGRLFF.

V usage is TRBV7-9 and J usage is TRBJ2-7; 10 nucleotides align to TRBD1. Germline CDR1 reads SEHNR; CDR2 reads FQNEAQ (reference sequence). The V and J ends lost 4 bases and 5 bases, in that order; junction bases with no gene match: 5. This CDR3 region has 14 residues. CDR3 DNA sequence: TGTGCCAGCAGCTCGGGACAGGGGAACGACGAGCAGTACTTC. It codes for CASSSGQGNDEQYF.

The chain carries TRBV24-1 and TRBJ2-3; TRBD2 matches 8 bases. Germline loops: CDR1 KGHDR, CDR2 SFDVKD. Trimming took 3 bases from V and 7 from J; bases not matched to a gene: 17. The CDR3 contains 18 residues. CDR3 bases: TGTGCCACCAGTGATCATCTAGGGCGAGCGGGAGCTTATTATACGCAGTATTTT. It codes for CATSDHLGRAGAYYTQYF.

This chain uses TRBV12-3 or TRBV12-4 with TRBJ1-1; unclear D gene. The CDR3 consists of 13 residues. V lost 6 bases and J lost 7, with 15 bases in between. The CDR3 DNA reads TGTGCCAGCAGACGGGTGGTATCGGGTGAAGCTTTCTTT. This translates into CASRRVVSGEAFF.

This rearrangement joins TRBV27 to TRBJ1-4, with 10 bases fitting TRBD1. Losses at the gene ends were 3 bases for V and 8 bases for J; bases not matched to a gene: 6. The CDR3 consists of 15 residues. The germline V gene encodes CDR1 MNHEY and CDR2 SMNVEV (reference sequence). CDR3 bases: TGTGCCAGCAGTTTCCAGGACAGGGGGGGAGAAAAACTGTTTTTT. Protein: CASSFQDRGGEKLFF.

The rearrangement joins TRBV5-4 to TRBJ2-7; 13 positions match TRBD2. The CDR3 totals 17 residues. The germline V gene has CDR1 SGHNT and CDR2 YYREEE (reference sequence). The V and J ends lost 4 bases and 2 bases, in that order; junction bases with no gene match: 9. The CDR3 DNA is TGTGCCAGCAGCAGGACTAGCGGGGGCGGAGGAACCTACGAGCAGTACTTC. It codes for CASSRTSGGGGTYEQYF. The whole variable domain, filled in from reference TRBV5-4 and TRBJ2-7, reads ETGVTQSPTHLIKTRGQQVTLRCSSQSGHNTVSWYQQALGQGPQFIFQYYREEENGRGNFPPRFSGLQFPNYSSELNVNALELDDSALYLCASSRTSGGGGTYEQYFGPGTRLTVT.

The chain recombines TRBV19 with TRBJ1-5; 11 bases align to TRBD1. CDR1 LNHDA and CDR2 SQIVND come from the germline V gene (reference sequence). The CDR3 is made up of 16 amino acids. V lost 4 bases to trimming and J lost 4 bases; unmatched junction nucleotides: 6. The CDR3 sequence is CASSTDRGLPNQPQHF. The DNA for the CDR3 is TGTGCCAGTAGTACGGACAGGGGGCTTCCGAATCAGCCCCAGCATTTT.

The chain uses TRBV5-6 and TRBJ1-2; D is unresolved. The V end lost 0 bases, the J end lost 2 bases, and 8 bases lay between the germline ends. The length of the CDR3 is 14 residues. The V gene's germline CDR1 is SGHDT and CDR2 YYEEEE. Here the CDR3 reads CASSLVGGNYGYTF. The CDR3 DNA is TGTGCCAGCAGCTTGGTCGGAGGGAACTATGGCTACACCTTC.

V usage is TRBV4-3 and J usage is TRBJ2-2; unclear D gene. The germline V gene has CDR1 LGHNA and CDR2 YSLEER. V was pared by 1 base and J by 1 base, with 4 bases between. The CDR3 totals 14 residues. The CDR3 spells CASSQGQNTGELFF. The CDR3 DNA is TGCGCCAGCAGCCAAGGACAGAACACCGGGGAGCTGTTTTTT.

The rearrangement joins TRBV14 to TRBJ1-2; TRBD1 matches 7 bases. This CDR3 has 14 residues. Per the germline V gene, CDR1 is SGHDN and CDR2 is FVKESK. The V segment lost 4 bases and the J segment 7 bases; nucleotides outside the gene matches: 9. The chain's CDR3 is CASSLGKYRGGYTF. In nucleotides, the CDR3 is TGTGCCAGCAGCCTTGGGAAGTACAGGGGTGGCTACACCTTC.

The V call is TRBV5-5, the J call TRBJ2-2; D is ambiguous. The CDR3 extends over 14 amino acids. The germline CDR1 and CDR2 sequences are SGHKS and YYEKEE (reference sequence). Deletions cut 4 bases from V and 7 bases from J, with 14 bases between. This CDR3 is CASSNSGSIGELFF. DNA of the CDR3: TGTGCCAGCAGCAACAGTGGGTCCATCGGGGAGCTGTTTTTT.

CDR3: CASSTITGGFSSYEQYF. The DNA for the CDR3 is TGTGCCAGCAGCACAATAACAGGGGGTTTCAGCTCCTACGAGCAGTACTTC. The gene calls are TRBV3-1 (or the pseudogene TRBV3-2) and TRBJ2-7; 8 bases agree with TRBD1. Germline V gene data show CDR1 as LGHDT and CDR2 as YNNKEL (reference sequence). This CDR3 is built from 17 residues. The junction had 12 bases not matched to a gene; V was cut back by 5 bases and J by 0 bases.

V and J are TRBV3-1 (or the pseudogene TRBV3-2) and TRBJ2-7, with D possibly matching TRBD1 (6 bases). The CDR3 has 14 residues. Germline loops: CDR1 LGHDT, CDR2 YNNKEL (reference sequence). V lost 0 bases, J lost 6 bases, and 12 bases lay in between. The DNA for the CDR3 is TGTGCCAGCAGCCAAGACCTACAGGGTGCCGAGCAGTACTTC. Amino acids: CASSQDLQGAEQYF.

The chain links TRBV7-6 to TRBJ2-5, with D perhaps TRBD2 (5 bases). CDR1 is SGHVS and CDR2 is FNYEAQ in the germline V gene. This CDR3 is built from 14 residues. The V end lost 5 bases, the J end lost 2 bases, and 12 bases lay between the germline ends. CDR3 residues: CASSDYTSQETQYF. The CDR3 DNA sequence: TGTGCCAGCAGCGACTATACTAGTCAAGAGACCCAGTACTTC.

The chain combines TRBV7-6 with TRBJ1-2, with 8 bases matching TRBD1. This CDR3 comprises 17 residues. Germline V CDR1 and CDR2: SGHVS, FNYEAQ. Unmatched junction bases numbered 12, after V lost 5 bases and J lost 1 base. The CDR3 protein is CASSPHPTGDINYGYTF. DNA of the CDR3: TGTGCCAGCAGCCCCCACCCGACAGGGGATATTAACTATGGCTACACCTTC.

V usage is TRBV3-1 (or the pseudogene TRBV3-2) and J usage is TRBJ2-3; D perhaps matches TRBD2 (5 bases). The CDR3 extends over 15 amino acids. With 3 bases removed from V and 0 bases from J, the gap between germline ends came to 10 bases. The germline V gene has CDR1 LGHDT and CDR2 YNNKEL (reference sequence). CDR3 loop: CASSQDLASTDTQYF. The CDR3, as DNA: TGTGCCAGCAGCCAGGACCTAGCTAGCACAGATACGCAGTATTTT.

This chain connects TRBV11-2 to TRBJ1-1, with D maybe TRBD1 (5 bases). From germline, CDR1 is SGHAT and CDR2 FQNNGV. The CDR3 has 17 amino acids. V shed 0 bases and J shed 0 bases, with 14 bases lying between them. Here the CDR3 DNA reads TGTGCCAGCAGCTTAGACAAGGGGATGGGAATGAACACTGAAGCTTTCTTT. Amino acid sequence: CASSLDKGMGMNTEAFF.

CDR3 residues: CAWRPGSSYNEQFF. CDR3 DNA: TGTGCCTGGAGACCAGGCAGCTCCTACAATGAGCAGTTCTTC. V gene TRBV30 combines with J gene TRBJ2-1, with D unclear. Germline V gene data show CDR1 as GTSNPN and CDR2 as SVGIG (reference sequence). The CDR3 runs to 14 residues. Trimming pared 3 bases from V and 0 bases from J, leaving 9 bases between.

The V gene is TRBV9, the J gene TRBJ2-2; no reliable D call. Per germline, CDR1 SGDLS and CDR2 YYNGEE. The CDR3 contains 13 residues. V dropped 0 bases and J dropped 5 bases, with 5 bases sitting between them. The CDR3 here is CASSVATTGELFF. As DNA, the CDR3 is TGTGCCAGCAGCGTAGCTACGACCGGGGAGCTGTTTTTT.

J is TRBJ2-7 and V is TRBV7-9; D remains ambiguous. This CDR3 has 14 amino acids. The V gene lost 1 base and the J gene lost 1 base, with 8 bases spanning the gap. From germline, CDR1 is SEHNR and CDR2 FQNEAQ (reference sequence). DNA for the CDR3: TGTGCCAGCAGCTTAGTGGGCCAATCCTACGAGCAGTACTTC. It is translated as CASSLVGQSYEQYF.

The gene calls are TRBV3-1 (or the pseudogene TRBV3-2) and TRBJ2-4; D is ambiguous. Germline V gene lookup returns CDR1 LGHDT and CDR2 YNNKEL (reference sequence). V lost 1 base and J 9 bases, leaving 13 bases between the germline ends. This CDR3 comprises 14 residues. This CDR3 is CASSQATTRSIQYF. Here the CDR3 DNA reads TGTGCCAGCAGCCAAGCAACAACCCGGAGCATTCAGTACTTC.